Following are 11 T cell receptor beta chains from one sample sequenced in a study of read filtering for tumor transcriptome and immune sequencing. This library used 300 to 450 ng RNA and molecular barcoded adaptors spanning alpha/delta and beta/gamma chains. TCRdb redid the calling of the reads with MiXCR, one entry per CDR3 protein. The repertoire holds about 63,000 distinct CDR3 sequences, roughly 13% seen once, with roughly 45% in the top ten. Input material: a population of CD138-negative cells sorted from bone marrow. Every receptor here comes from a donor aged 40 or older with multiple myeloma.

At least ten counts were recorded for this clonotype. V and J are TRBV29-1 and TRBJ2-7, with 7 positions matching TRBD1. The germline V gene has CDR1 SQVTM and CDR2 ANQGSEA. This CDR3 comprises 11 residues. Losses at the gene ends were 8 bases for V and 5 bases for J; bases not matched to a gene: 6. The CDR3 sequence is CSTGTAHEQYF. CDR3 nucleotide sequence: TGCAGCACCGGGACAGCCCACGAGCAGTACTTC.

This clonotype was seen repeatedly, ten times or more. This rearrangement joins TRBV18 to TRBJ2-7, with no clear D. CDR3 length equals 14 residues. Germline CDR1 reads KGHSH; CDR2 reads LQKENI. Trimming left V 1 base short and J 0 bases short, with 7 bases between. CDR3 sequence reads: CASSPRDYSYEQYF. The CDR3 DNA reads TGTGCCAGCTCACCACGGGATTACTCCTACGAGCAGTACTTC. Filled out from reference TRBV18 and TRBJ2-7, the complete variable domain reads NAGVMQNPRHLVRRRGQEARLRCSPMKGHSHVYWYRQLPEEGLKFMVYLQKENIIDESGMPKERFSAEFPKEGPSILRIQQVVRGDSAAYFCASSPRDYSYEQYFGPGTRLTVT.

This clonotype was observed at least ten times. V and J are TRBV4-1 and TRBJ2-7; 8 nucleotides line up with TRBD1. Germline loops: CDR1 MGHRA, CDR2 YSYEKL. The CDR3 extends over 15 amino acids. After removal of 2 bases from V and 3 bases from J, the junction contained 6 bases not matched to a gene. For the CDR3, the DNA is TGCGCCAGCAGCCAAATAGGGACAGGTCACTACGAGCAGTACTTC. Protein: CASSQIGTGHYEQYF.

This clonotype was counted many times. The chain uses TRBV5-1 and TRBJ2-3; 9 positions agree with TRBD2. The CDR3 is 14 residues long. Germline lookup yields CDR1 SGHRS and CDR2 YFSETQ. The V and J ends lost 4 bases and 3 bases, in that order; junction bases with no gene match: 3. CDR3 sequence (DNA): TGCGCCAGCAGCATTAGCGGGAGTACAGATACGCAGTATTTT. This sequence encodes CASSISGSTDTQYF.

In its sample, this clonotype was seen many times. CDR3 nucleotides: TGTGCCAGCAGCCAAGACGAGACTAGCCTACGGGGCAATGAGCAGTTCTTC. The encoded protein is CASSQDETSLRGNEQFF. The chain couples TRBV4-2 to TRBJ2-1; TRBD2 matches 7 bases. The CDR3 has 17 residues. The junction had 11 bases not matched to a gene; V was cut back by 0 bases and J by 6 bases. Per germline, CDR1 LGHNA and CDR2 YNFKEQ.

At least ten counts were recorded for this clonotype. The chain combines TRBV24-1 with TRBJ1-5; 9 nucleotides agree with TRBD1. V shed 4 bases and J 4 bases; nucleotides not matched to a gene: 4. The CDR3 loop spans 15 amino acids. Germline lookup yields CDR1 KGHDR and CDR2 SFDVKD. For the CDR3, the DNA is TGTGCCACCAGTGAGCCGGGACAGGGAAATCAGCCCCAGCATTTT. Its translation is CATSEPGQGNQPQHF.

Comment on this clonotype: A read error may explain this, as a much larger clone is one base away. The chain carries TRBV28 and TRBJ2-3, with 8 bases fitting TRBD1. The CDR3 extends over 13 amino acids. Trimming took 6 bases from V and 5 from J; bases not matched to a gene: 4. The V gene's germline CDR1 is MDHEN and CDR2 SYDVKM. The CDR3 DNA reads TGTGCCAGCAGCTTGGGACAGGAAGATACGCAGTATTTT. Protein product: CASSLGQEDTQYF.

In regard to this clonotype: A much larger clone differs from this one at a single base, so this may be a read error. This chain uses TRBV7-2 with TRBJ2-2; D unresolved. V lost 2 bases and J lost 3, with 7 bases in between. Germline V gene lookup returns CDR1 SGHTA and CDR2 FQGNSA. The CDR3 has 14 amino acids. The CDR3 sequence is CASSLRMDTGELFF. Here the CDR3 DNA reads TGTGCCAGCAGCTTAAGGATGGACACCGGGGAGCTGTTTTTT.

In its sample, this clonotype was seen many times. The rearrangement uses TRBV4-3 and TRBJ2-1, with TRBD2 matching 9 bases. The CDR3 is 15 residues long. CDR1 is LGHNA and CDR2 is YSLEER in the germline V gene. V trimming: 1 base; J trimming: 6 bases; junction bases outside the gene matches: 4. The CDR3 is CASSQGTSAGNEQFF. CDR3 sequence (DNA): TGCGCCAGCAGCCAAGGGACTAGCGCCGGCAATGAGCAGTTCTTC.

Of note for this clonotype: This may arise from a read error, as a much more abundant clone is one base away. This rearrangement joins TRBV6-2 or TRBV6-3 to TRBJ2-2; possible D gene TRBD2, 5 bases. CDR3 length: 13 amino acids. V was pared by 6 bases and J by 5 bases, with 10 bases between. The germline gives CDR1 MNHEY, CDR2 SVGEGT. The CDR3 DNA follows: TGTGCCAGCAGGCACGGGGAGACCGGGGAGCTGTTTTTT. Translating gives CASRHGETGELFF.

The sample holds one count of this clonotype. In nucleotides, the CDR3 is TGTGCCAGCAGTCCCGGACAGGGGCATCAGCCCCAGCATTTT. Encoded protein: CASSPGQGHQPQHF. The rearrangement uses TRBV25-1 and TRBJ1-5, with TRBD1 matching over 9 bases. Losses at the gene ends were 5 bases for V and 5 bases for J; bases not matched to a gene: 4. Germline-derived CDR1 and CDR2 are MGHDK and SYGVNS. The CDR3 loop spans 14 amino acids.